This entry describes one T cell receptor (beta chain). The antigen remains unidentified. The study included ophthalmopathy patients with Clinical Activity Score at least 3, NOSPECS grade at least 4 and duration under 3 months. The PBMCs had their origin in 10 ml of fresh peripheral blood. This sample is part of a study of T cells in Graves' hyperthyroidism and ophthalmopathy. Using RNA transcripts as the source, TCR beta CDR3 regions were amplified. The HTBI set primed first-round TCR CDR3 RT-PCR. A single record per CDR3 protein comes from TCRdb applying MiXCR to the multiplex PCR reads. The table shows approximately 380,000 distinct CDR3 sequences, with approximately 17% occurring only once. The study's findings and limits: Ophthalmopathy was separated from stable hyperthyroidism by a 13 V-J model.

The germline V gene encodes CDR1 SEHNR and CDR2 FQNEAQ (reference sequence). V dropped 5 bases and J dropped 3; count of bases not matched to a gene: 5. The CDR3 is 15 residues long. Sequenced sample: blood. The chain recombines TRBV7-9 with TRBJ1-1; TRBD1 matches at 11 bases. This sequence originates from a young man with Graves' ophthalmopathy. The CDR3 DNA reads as TGTGCCAGCAGCGCCCGGGACAGGGGGGACACTGAAGCTTTCTTT. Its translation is CASSARDRGDTEAFF. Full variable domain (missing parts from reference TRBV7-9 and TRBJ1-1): DTGVSQNPRHKITKRGQNVTFRCDPISEHNRLYWYRQTLGQGPEFLTYFQNEAQLEKSRLLSDRFSAERPKGSFSTLEIQRTEQGDSAMYLCASSARDRGDTEAFFGQGTRLTVV.